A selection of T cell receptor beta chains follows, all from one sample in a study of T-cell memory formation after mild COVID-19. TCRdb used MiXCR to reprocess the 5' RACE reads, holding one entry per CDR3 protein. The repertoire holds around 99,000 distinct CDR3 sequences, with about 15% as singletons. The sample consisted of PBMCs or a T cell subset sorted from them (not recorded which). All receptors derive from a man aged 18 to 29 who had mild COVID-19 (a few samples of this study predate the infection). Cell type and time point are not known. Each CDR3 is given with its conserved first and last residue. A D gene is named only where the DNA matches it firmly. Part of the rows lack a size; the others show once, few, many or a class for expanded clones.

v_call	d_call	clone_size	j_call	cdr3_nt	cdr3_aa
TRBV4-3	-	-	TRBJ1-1	TGCGCCAGCAGCCAAGAGGGGGGGGGCACTGAAGCTTTCTTT	CASSQEGGGTEAFF
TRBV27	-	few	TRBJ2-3	TGTGCCAGCAGTCCGACTAGTTCAGATACGCAGTATTTT	CASSPTSSDTQYF
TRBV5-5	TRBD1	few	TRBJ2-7	TGTGCCAGCAGCATCCACCCGGGACAGAGTTACGAGCAGTACTTC	CASSIHPGQSYEQYF
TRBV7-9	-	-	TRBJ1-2	TGTGCCAGCAGCTTTACGGACAGAGACTATGGCTACACCTTC	CASSFTDRDYGYTF
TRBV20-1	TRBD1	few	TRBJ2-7	TGCAGTGCCCGAGAGACAGGGGGGAATAGCGAGCAGTACTTC	CSARETGGNSEQYF
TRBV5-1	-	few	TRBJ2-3	TGCGCCAGCAGCTTGACGAGGGGGTTCACAGATACGCAGTATTTT	CASSLTRGFTDTQYF
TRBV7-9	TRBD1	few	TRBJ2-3	TGTGCCAGCAGCTTCGCCGGGACAGGAAGAGATACGCAGTATTTT	CASSFAGTGRDTQYF
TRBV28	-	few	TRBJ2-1	TGTGCCAGCAGTTCTCCCTCCTCCTACAATGAGCAGTTCTTC	CASSSPSSYNEQFF
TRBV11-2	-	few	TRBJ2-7	TGTGCCAGCAGCTCAAGCCGGGACGCTGCCTACGAGCAGTACTTC	CASSSSRDAAYEQYF
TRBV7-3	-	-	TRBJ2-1	TGTGCCAGCAGCCCAAAGGAGTCCGGATTCAATGAGCAGTTCTTC	CASSPKESGFNEQFF